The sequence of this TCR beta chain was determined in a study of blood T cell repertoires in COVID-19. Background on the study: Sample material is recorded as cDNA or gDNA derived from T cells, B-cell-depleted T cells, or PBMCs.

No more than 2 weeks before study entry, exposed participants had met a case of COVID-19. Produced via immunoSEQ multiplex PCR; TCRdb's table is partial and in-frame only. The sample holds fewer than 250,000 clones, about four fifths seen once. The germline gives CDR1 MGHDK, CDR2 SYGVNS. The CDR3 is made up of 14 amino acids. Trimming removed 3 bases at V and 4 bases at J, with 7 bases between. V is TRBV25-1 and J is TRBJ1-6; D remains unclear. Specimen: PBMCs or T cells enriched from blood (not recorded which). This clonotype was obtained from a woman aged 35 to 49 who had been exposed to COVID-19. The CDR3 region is CASSDSVYNSPLHF. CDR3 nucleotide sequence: TGTGCCAGCAGTGACAGCGTTTATAATTCACCCCTCCACTTT.